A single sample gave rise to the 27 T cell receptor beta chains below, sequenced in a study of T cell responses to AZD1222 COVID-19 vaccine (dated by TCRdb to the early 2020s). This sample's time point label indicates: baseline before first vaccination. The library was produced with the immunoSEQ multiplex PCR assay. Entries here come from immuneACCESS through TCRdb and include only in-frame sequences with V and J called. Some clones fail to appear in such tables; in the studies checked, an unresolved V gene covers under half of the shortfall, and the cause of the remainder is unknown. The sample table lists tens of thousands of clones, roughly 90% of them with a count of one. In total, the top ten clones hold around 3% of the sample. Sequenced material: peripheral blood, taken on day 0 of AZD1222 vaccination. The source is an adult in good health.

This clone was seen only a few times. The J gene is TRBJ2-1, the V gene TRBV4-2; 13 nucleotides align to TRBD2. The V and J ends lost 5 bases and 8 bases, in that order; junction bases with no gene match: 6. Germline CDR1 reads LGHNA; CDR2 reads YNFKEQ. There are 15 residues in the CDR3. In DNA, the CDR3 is TGTGCCAGCAGCGAAGGACTAGCGGGAGTGGATGAGCAGTTCTTC. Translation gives CASSEGLAGVDEQFF.

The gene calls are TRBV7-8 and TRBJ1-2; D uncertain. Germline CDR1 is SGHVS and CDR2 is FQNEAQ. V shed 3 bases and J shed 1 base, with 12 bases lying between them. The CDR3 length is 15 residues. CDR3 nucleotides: TGTGCCAGCAGCTTGACGAAGGGTCTTAACTATGGCTACACCTTC. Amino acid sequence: CASSLTKGLNYGYTF.

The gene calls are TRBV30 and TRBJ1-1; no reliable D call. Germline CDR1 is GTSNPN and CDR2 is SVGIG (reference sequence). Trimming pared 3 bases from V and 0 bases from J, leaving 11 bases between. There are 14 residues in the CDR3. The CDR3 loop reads CAWRSWAMNTEAFF. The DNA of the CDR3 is TGTGCCTGGAGGTCTTGGGCGATGAACACTGAAGCTTTCTTT.

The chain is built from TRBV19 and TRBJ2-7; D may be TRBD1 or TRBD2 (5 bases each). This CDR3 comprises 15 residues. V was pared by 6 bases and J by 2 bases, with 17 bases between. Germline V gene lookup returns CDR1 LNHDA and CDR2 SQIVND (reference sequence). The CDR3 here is CASSHPGRTPYEQYF. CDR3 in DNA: TGTGCCAGTAGCCATCCGGGACGGACACCCTACGAGCAGTACTTC.

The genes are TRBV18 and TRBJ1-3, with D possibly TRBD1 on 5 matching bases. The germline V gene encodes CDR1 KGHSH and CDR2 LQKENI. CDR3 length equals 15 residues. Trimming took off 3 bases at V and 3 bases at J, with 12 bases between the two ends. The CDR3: CASSPLRGDGNTIYF. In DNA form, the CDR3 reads TGTGCCAGCTCACCCCTTAGAGGGGATGGAAACACCATATATTTT.

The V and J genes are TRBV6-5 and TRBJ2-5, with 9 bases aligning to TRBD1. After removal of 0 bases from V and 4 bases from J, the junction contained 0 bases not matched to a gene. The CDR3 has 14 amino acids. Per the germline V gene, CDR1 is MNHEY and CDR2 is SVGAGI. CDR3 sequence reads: CASSYSDRGETQYF. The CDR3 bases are TGTGCCAGCAGTTACTCGGACAGGGGAGAGACCCAGTACTTC.

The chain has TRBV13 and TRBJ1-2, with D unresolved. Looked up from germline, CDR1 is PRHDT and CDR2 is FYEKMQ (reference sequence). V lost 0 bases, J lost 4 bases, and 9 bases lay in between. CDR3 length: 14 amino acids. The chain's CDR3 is CASSLGQTIYGYTF. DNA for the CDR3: TGTGCCAGCAGCTTAGGGCAGACAATCTATGGCTACACCTTC.

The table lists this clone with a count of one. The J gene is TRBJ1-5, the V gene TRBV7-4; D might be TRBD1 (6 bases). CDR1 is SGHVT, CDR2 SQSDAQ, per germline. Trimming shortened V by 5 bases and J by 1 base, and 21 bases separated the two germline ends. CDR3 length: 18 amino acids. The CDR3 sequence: CASSPDRRRIMSNQPQHF. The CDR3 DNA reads TGTGCCAGCAGCCCCGACAGGAGGAGGATAATGAGCAATCAGCCCCAGCATTTT.

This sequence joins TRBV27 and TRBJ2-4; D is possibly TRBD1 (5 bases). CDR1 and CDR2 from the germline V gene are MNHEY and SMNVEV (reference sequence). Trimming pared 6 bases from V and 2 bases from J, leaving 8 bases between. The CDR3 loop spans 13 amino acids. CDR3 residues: CASSGHSKNIQYF. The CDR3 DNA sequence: TGTGCCAGCAGCGGACATTCCAAAAACATTCAGTACTTC.

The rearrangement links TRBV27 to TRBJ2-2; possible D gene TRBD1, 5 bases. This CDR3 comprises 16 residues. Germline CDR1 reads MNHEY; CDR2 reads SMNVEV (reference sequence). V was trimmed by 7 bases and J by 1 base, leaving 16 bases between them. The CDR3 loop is CASTVDGRVNTGELFF. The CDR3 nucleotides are TGTGCCAGCACCGTAGATGGCAGGGTGAACACCGGGGAGCTGTTTTTT.

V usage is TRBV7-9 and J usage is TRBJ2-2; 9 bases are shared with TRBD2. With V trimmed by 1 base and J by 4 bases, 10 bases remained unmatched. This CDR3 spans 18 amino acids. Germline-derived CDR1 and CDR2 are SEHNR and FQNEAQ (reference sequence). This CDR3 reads CASSLVVAGVDVTGELFF. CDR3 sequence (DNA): TGTGCCAGCAGCTTAGTTGTAGCGGGAGTCGACGTCACCGGGGAGCTGTTTTTT.

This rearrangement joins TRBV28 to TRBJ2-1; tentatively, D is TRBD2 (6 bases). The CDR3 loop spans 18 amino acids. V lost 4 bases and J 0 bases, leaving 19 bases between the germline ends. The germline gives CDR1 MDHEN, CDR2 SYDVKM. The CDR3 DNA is TGTGCCAGCAGTTCTCAGGGAGGTCCTTACAGCTCCTACAATGAGCAGTTCTTC. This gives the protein CASSSQGGPYSSYNEQFF.

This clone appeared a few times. CDR3 sequence: CASSDGLRQVQGYTF. CDR3 coding DNA: TGTGCCAGCAGCGACGGCCTACGACAAGTTCAGGGCTACACCTTC. The V gene is TRBV5-4, the J gene TRBJ1-2; D is unclear. Trimming took off 4 bases at V and 8 bases at J, with 21 bases between the two ends. Germline V gives CDR1 SGHNT, CDR2 YYREEE (reference sequence). The CDR3 is 15 amino acids.

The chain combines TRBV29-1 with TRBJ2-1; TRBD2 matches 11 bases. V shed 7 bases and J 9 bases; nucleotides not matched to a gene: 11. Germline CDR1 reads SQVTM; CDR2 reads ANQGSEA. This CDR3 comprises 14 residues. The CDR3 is CSAGVGLAGGEQFF. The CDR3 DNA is TGCAGCGCCGGTGTGGGGCTAGCGGGAGGTGAGCAGTTCTTC.

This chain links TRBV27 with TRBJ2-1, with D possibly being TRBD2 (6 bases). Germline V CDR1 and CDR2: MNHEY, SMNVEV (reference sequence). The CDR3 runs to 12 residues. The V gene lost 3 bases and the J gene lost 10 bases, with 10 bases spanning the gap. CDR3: CASSLPGGEQFF. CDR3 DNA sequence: TGTGCCAGCAGTTTGCCCGGGGGAGAGCAGTTCTTC.

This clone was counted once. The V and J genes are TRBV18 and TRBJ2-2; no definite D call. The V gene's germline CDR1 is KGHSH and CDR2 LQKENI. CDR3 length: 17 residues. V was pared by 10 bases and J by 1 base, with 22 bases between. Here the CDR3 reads CATTLLLDGKNTGELFF. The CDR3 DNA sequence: TGTGCCACCACACTCTTACTGGACGGAAAGAACACCGGGGAGCTGTTTTTT.

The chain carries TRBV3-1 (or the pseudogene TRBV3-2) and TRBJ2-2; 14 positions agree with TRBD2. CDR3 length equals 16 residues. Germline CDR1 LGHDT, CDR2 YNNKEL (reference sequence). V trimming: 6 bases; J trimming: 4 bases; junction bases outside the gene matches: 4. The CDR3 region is CASRGLAGAGTGELFF. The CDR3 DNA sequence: TGTGCCAGCAGGGGACTAGCGGGAGCCGGCACCGGGGAGCTGTTTTTT.

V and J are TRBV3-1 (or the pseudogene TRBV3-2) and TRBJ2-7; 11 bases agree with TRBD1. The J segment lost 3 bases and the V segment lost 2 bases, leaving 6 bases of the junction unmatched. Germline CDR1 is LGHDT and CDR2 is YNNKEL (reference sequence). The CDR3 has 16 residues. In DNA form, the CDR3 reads TGTGCCAGCAGCCAAACAGGGACAGGGGGGGGCTACGAGCAGTACTTC. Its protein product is CASSQTGTGGGYEQYF.

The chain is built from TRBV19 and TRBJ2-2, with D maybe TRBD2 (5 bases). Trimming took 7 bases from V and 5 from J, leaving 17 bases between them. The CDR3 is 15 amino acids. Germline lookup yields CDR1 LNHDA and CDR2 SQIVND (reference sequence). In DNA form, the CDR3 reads TGTGCCAGTACTACCGGGCCCGGGGTGACCGGGGAGCTGTTTTTT. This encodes CASTTGPGVTGELFF. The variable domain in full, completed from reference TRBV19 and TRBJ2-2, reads DGGITQSPKYLFRKEGQNVTLSCEQNLNHDAMYWYRQDPGQGLRLIYYSQIVNDFQKGDIAEGYSVSREKKESFPLTVTSAQKNPTAFYLCASTTGPGVTGELFFGEGSRLTVL.

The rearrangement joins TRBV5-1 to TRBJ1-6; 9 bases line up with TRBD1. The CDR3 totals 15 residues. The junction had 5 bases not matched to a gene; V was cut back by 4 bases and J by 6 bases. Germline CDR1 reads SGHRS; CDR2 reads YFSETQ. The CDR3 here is CASSRGTGTNSPLHF. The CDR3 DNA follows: TGCGCCAGCAGCCGGGGGACAGGGACTAATTCACCCCTCCACTTT.

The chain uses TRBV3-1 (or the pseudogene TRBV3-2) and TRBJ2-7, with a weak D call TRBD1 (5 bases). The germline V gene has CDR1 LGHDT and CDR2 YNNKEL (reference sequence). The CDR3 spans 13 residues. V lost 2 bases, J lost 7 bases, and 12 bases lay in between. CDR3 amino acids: CASSQQGTKEQYF. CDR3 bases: TGTGCCAGCAGCCAACAGGGTACTAAGGAGCAGTACTTC.

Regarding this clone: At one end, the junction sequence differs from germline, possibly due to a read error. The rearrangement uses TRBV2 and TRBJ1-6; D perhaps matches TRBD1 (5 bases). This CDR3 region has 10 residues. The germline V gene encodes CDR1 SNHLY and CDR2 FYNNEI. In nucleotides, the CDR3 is TGTGCCAGCAGTGATGCAGGGACTTACTTT. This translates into CASSDAGTYF. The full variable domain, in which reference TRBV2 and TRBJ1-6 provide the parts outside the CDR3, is EPEVTQTPSHQVTQMGQEVILRCVPISNHLYFYWYRQILGQKVEFLVSFYNNEISEKSEIFDDQFSVERPDGSNFTLKIRSTKLEDSAMYFCASSDAGTYFGNGTRLTVT.

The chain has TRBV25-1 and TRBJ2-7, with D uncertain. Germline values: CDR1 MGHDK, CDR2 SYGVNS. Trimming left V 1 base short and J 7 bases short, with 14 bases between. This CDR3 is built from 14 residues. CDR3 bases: TGTGCCAGCAGTGAATTCGGCCCGCGACGGGAGCAGTACTTC. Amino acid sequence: CASSEFGPRREQYF.

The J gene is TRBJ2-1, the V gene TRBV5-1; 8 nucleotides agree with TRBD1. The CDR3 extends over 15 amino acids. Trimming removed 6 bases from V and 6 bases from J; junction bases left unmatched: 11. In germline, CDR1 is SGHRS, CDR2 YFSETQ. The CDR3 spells CASTPGQEFFNEQFF. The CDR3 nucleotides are TGCGCCAGCACCCCGGGACAGGAGTTCTTCAATGAGCAGTTCTTC. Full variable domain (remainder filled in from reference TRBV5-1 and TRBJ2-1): KAGVTQTPRYLIKTRGQQVTLSCSPISGHRSVSWYQQTPGQGLQFLFEYFSETQRNKGNFPGRFSGRQFSNSRSEMNVSTLELGDSALYLCASTPGQEFFNEQFFGPGTRLTVL.

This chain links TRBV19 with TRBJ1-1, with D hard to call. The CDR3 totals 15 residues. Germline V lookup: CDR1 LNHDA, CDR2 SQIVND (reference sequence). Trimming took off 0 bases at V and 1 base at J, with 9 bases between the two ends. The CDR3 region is CASSIDPDGNTEAFF. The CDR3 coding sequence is TGTGCCAGTAGTATAGATCCAGATGGGAACACTGAAGCTTTCTTT. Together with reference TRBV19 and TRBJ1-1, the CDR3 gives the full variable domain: DGGITQSPKYLFRKEGQNVTLSCEQNLNHDAMYWYRQDPGQGLRLIYYSQIVNDFQKGDIAEGYSVSREKKESFPLTVTSAQKNPTAFYLCASSIDPDGNTEAFFGQGTRLTVV.

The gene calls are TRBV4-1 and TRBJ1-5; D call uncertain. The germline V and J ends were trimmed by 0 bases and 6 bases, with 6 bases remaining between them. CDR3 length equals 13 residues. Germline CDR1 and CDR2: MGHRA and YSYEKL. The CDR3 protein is CASSQEGSQPQHF. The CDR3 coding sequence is TGCGCCAGCAGCCAAGAAGGGAGTCAGCCCCAGCATTTT.

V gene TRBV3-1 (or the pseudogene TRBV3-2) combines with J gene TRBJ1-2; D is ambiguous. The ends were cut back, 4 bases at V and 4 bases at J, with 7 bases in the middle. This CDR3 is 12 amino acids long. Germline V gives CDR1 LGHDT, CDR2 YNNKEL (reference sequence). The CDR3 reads CASSRSSYGYTF. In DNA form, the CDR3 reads TGTGCCAGCAGCCGTTCGAGCTATGGCTACACCTTC.